The T cell receptor (beta chain) described here comes from a study of graft-versus-host responses after intestinal transplantation. In the study overall: Those transplanted obtained multivisceral, liver-intestinal, or isolated intestinal grafts. Anti-thymocyte globulin was used for induction in all recipients, who then took tacrolimus and steroids for 3 to 4 years.

The CDR3 runs 12 residues. Trimming shortened V by 5 bases and J by 10 bases, and 13 bases separated the two germline ends. Germline V gene lookup returns CDR1 PRHDT and CDR2 FYEKMQ (reference sequence). About this clone: Its antigen is not known.

Produced via immunoSEQ multiplex PCR; TCRdb's table is partial and in-frame only. Among about 9,600 clones listed, about 91% were seen once. Study-level points and caveats: Some GvH clones appeared in ileal mucosa or blood before recipient bone marrow.

The sequence came from a human patient who received an intestinal transplant, so some T cells may come from the graft donor. The gene calls are TRBV13 and TRBJ2-3, with D unresolved. The specimen comprised PBMCs, sampled roughly 45 days after intestinal transplantation. The CDR3 sequence is CASSGSVDAQYF. As DNA, the CDR3 is TGTGCCAGCAGCGGCTCAGTCGATGCGCAGTATTTT.